Listed here are 5 T cell receptor beta chains from one sample, sequenced in a study of blood T cell repertoires in COVID-19. Generated by immunoSEQ multiplex PCR, the TCRdb table keeps only in-frame clones and is missing some. The sample has roughly 300,000 clones; 92% are singletons. The sample consisted of PBMCs or T cells enriched from blood (not recorded which). The receptor source for this set is a young woman who had recovered from COVID-19.

This clone was picked up a small number of times. The chain recombines TRBV7-2 with TRBJ2-1, with 9 positions matching TRBD2. The germline V gene has CDR1 SGHTA and CDR2 FQGNSA. V shed 11 bases, J shed 5 bases, and the junction held 10 bases outside the gene matches. This CDR3 has 14 amino acids. CDR3 DNA: TGTGCCGCGGGACGTAGCGGGGGTGACAATGAGCAGTTCTTC. Its translation is CAAGRSGGDNEQFF. Supplemented by reference TRBV7-2 and TRBJ2-1, the full variable domain reads GAGVSQSPSNKVTEKGKDVELRCDPISGHTALYWYRQSLGQGLEFLIYFQGNSAPDKSGLPSDRFSAERTGGSVSTLTIQRTQQEDSAVYLCAAGRSGGDNEQFFGPGTRLTVL.

The chain has TRBV4-3 and TRBJ2-1; D gene unclear. V was clipped by 0 bases and J by 8 bases, with 11 bases between them. Germline CDR1 and CDR2: LGHNA and YSLEER. This CDR3 comprises 14 residues. CDR3 in DNA: TGCGCCAGCAGCCAAGATGTCCCACTCCATGAGCAGTTCTTC. It yields the protein CASSQDVPLHEQFF.

The chain combines TRBV5-1 with TRBJ2-7; a possible D gene is TRBD1 (6 bases). The V gene's germline CDR1 is SGHRS and CDR2 YFSETQ. This CDR3 region has 15 residues. Trimming shortened V by 0 bases and J by 4 bases, and 14 bases separated the two germline ends. The CDR3 sequence: CASSLEAEGGYEQYF. For the CDR3, the DNA is TGCGCCAGCAGCTTGGAGGCTGAAGGGGGATACGAGCAGTACTTC.

This sequence joins TRBV18 and TRBJ2-7; 7 positions match TRBD1. CDR3 length: 14 amino acids. The germline CDR1 and CDR2 sequences are KGHSH and LQKENI. V was pared by 2 bases and J by 4 bases, with 5 bases of the junction left unmatched. CDR3: CASSPGQVGYEQYF. The CDR3 nucleotides read TGTGCCAGCTCACCAGGACAGGTCGGATACGAGCAGTACTTC.

In the case of this clone: At one end, the junction sequence differs from germline, possibly due to a read error. This chain uses TRBV6-5 with TRBJ1-6; possible D gene TRBD1, 6 bases. CDR3 size: 13 residues. Per the germline V gene, CDR1 is MNHEY and CDR2 is SVGAGI. The CDR3 DNA reads TGTGCCAGCAGCCTAACAGGGTATTCACTCCTCCACTTT. Translated, it gives CASSLTGYSLLHF.